This T cell receptor (beta chain) was profiled in a study of T-cell reconstitution after alpha-beta-depleted transplantation in children (dated by TCRdb to about 2016). About the study as a whole: The study quantitatively tracked T-cell immune reconstitution after TCRalphabeta/CD19-depleted allogeneic hematopoietic cell transplantation in children using TCR repertoire profiling. Overall study results and their limits: About two months after transplant, the apparently early recovery of alphabetaT-cell counts reportedly depended on just several hundred clones that had expanded rapidly and came from non-depleted graft cells. In some patients, the high TCRbeta diversity seen at day 60 was put down to recipient T cells and intrathymic progenitors that had survived conditioning. The frequencies of hyperexpanded clones fell over the following months, and after one year, T-cell counts and TCRbeta diversity were mostly attributed to newly produced T cells.

Explained via the paper, the treatment or condition label denotes: allogeneic hematopoietic cell transplantation with graft depleted of TCRalphabeta T cells and CD19 B cells. The transplant recipients were children given TCRalphabeta/CD19-depleted allogeneic hematopoietic cell grafts. V loses 4 bases, J loses 5 bases, and the germline ends lie 8 bases apart. Its CDR3 holds 12 amino acids, cysteine through phenylalanine. Solely the CDR3 DNA is kept, with 36 bases framed from the first base. Turning to this clonotype: Which antigen it targets is not known. Base quality data are lacking; no much larger clone is found one base away.

The library came from PCR. The run used an Illumina HiSeq 2500. TCR libraries were prepared with molecular barcoding, using unique molecular identifiers to normalize TCRbeta repertoire quantification. The public reads were reanalyzed by TCRdb: fastp trimming at Q25, MiXCR alignment, in-frame beta chains only. Under each unique CDR3 protein, matching rows form one entry showing the most common genes and DNA. In all, the sample holds around 76,000 distinct CDR3 sequences, and approximately 18% of those were seen once. Around half of the sample rests with the top ten. The sequence came from a male patient between 2 and 10 years old who had a stem cell transplant for acute lymphoblastic leukemia, so the T cells may come from the graft donor. The sequences come from PBMCs, mostly from graft donor cells, collected 360 days after TCRalphabeta/CD19-depleted stem cell transplant. The sequence is built from TRBV12-3 or TRBV12-4 and TRBJ2-5, with no confidently assigned D gene. CDR3 protein: CASSWTLETQYF. The DNA reads as follows: TGTGCCAGCAGTTGGACCCTCGAGACCCAGTACTTC.